A selection of T cell receptor beta chains follows, all from one sample in a study of cytomegalovirus exposure and HLA in healthy donors. Clones were sequenced by immunoSEQ multiplex PCR, and TCRdb holds only the in-frame ones, with some missing. The sample lists some 250,000 clones, around 85% occurring once. The sample was PBMCs. All receptors come from a woman between 25 and 40 years old in good health and CMV-seropositive. Both conserved end residues are part of each CDR3. Fields, in order: D gene, J gene, V gene, clone size, CDR3 protein, CDR3 DNA. D genes are given only for firm matches. Clone size is not always given. Where it is, it says once, few, many or a class for expanded clones.

>.|TRBJ1-5|TRBV9|few
CASSVSPGQPQHF
TGTGCCAGCAGCGTGTCTCCGGGTCAGCCCCAGCATTTT
>.|TRBJ2-7|TRBV29-1|.
CSVAPLNSYEQYF
TGCAGCGTTGCCCCCTTAAACAGCTACGAGCAGTACTTC
>TRBD2|TRBJ2-3|TRBV28|.
CASSSPRGGISTDTQYF
TGTGCCAGCAGTTCTCCCCGGGGAGGGATAAGCACAGATACGCAGTATTTT
>TRBD1|TRBJ1-4|TRBV6-6|once
CASSYSGQDREKLFF
TGTGCCAGCAGTTACTCGGGACAGGATCGTGAAAAACTGTTTTTT
>.|TRBJ1-3|TRBV19|.
CASELGGFGNTIYF
TGTGCCAGCGAACTTGGAGGGTTTGGAAACACCATATATTTT
>.|TRBJ2-5|TRBV9|once
CASNAAGLEETQYF
TGTGCCAGCAACGCCGCTGGATTGGAGGAGACCCAGTACTTC
>TRBD1|TRBJ2-5|TRBV6-5|.
CASSDRGQVLTQYF
TGTGCCAGCAGTGACCGAGGACAGGTCCTAACCCAGTACTTC
>TRBD1|TRBJ2-7|TRBV27|.
CASSLGLQGDHEQYF
TGTGCCAGCAGTTTAGGGTTACAGGGGGATCACGAGCAGTACTTC
>TRBD2|TRBJ2-2|TRBV18|.
CASSPSGSRTGELFF
TGTGCCAGCTCACCAAGCGGGAGTAGAACCGGGGAGCTGTTTTTT
>.|TRBJ1-4|TRBV19|.
CASSPKAATNEKLFF
TGTGCCAGTAGCCCAAAGGCGGCAACTAATGAAAAACTGTTTTTT
>TRBD2|TRBJ2-2|TRBV19|.
CASSPYTSGPSGELFF
TGTGCCAGTAGTCCTTATACTAGCGGACCCTCCGGGGAGCTGTTTTTT
>.|TRBJ2-7|TRBV10-3|.
CAISQGGTAYEQYF
TGTGCCATCAGTCAAGGAGGGACAGCCTACGAGCAGTACTTC
>.|TRBJ2-3|TRBV11-3|.
CASSLVPGSGGDTQYF
TGTGCCAGCAGCTTAGTCCCAGGTAGTGGTGGAGATACGCAGTATTTT
>.|TRBJ2-1|TRBV5-1|.
CASSVQPTYNEQFF
TGCGCCAGCAGCGTACAGCCTACCTACAATGAGCAGTTCTTC
>TRBD2|TRBJ2-1|TRBV5-1|.
CASSLISNAGLAGGNEQFF
TGCGCCAGCAGCTTGATTTCCAATGCCGGACTAGCGGGAGGGAATGAGCAGTTCTTC
>TRBD1|TRBJ1-2|TRBV10-3|.
CAISESAGGEYYGYTF
TGTGCCATCAGTGAGTCAGCAGGGGGAGAGTATTATGGCTACACCTTC
>TRBD1|TRBJ2-7|TRBV28|.
CASSPRTGTYEQYF
TGTGCCAGCAGCCCTCGGACAGGGACCTACGAGCAGTACTTC
>.|TRBJ2-3|TRBV9|.
CASGSILTDTQYF
TGTGCCAGCGGGAGTATTTTGACAGATACGCAGTATTTT
>.|TRBJ2-2|TRBV7-9|.
CASSPRTSNTGELFF
TGTGCCAGCAGCCCCCGGACATCGAACACCGGGGAGCTGTTTTTT
>.|TRBJ1-2|TRBV6-1|.
CASSVLGRPLANYGYTF
TGTGCCAGCAGTGTCTTGGGCCGACCGTTAGCTAACTATGGCTACACCTTC
>TRBD1|TRBJ2-3|TRBV7-9|.
CASRDRDRVTQYF
TGTGCCAGCAGGGACAGGGACCGTGTTACGCAGTATTTT
>TRBD1|TRBJ2-2|TRBV2|.
CASSAQGADGELFF
TGTGCCAGCAGTGCACAGGGGGCGGACGGGGAGCTGTTTTTT
>TRBD2|TRBJ2-2|TRBV5-1|.
CASSFGLAGVNTGELFF
TGCGCCAGCAGCTTCGGACTAGCGGGAGTGAACACCGGGGAGCTGTTTTTT
>TRBD1|TRBJ2-7|TRBV27|.
CASSPDTGEGGEQYF
TGTGCCAGCAGTCCCGACACAGGGGAAGGGGGCGAGCAGTACTTC
>TRBD2|TRBJ2-2|TRBV5-5|.
CASRMGAGGTGELFF
TGTGCCAGCAGAATGGGAGCGGGAGGCACCGGGGAGCTGTTTTTT
>TRBD1|TRBJ1-2|TRBV6-5|once
CASSAGTGSFYGYTF
TGTGCCAGCAGTGCCGGGACAGGGAGTTTCTATGGCTACACCTTC